The rows below give T cell receptor beta chains drawn from one sample of a study of T cells in tumors and immune-related adverse events. The data were produced by immunoSEQ multiplex PCR, yet TCRdb's version contains in-frame clones alone and is incomplete. Of around 8,100 clones in the sample, about 93% are singletons; the top ten hold about 2%. Sequencing was performed on lymph node tissue, taken from a patient treated with anti-PD-1 therapy. The receptors were sampled from a female donor with metastatic renal cell carcinoma. Both conserved end residues are part of each CDR3. D genes are given only for firm matches. Expanded clones are given a class, and other clones once, few, many or no size at all.

j_call | v_call | d_call | clone_size | cdr3_nt | cdr3_aa
TRBJ1-2 | TRBV14 | NA | once | TGTGCCAGCAGCCACGGACAGTATGGCTACACCTTC | CASSHGQYGYTF
TRBJ2-1 | TRBV2 | NA | NA | TGTGCCAGCAGGGGTACTAGTAATGAGCAGTTCTTC | CASRGTSNEQFF
TRBJ1-3 | TRBV6-5 | NA | NA | TGTGCCAGCAGTTACGACAGGTCCTCTGGAAACACCATATATTTT | CASSYDRSSGNTIYF
TRBJ1-1 | TRBV7-2 | NA | NA | TGTGCCAGCAGCTTAAGGGATCTGAACACTGAAGCTTTCTTT | CASSLRDLNTEAFF
TRBJ1-2 | TRBV7-9 | NA | NA | TGTGCCAGCAGCCTCGGACAGTTGTACGGCTACACCTTC | CASSLGQLYGYTF
TRBJ2-7 | TRBV11-2 | NA | NA | TGTGCCAGCAGCTTAGGCAGGGGCTCCTACGAGCAGTACTTC | CASSLGRGSYEQYF
TRBJ2-5 | TRBV7-9 | NA | NA | TGTGCCAGCAGCTTGGGACTTGACGTAGAGACCCAGTACTTC | CASSLGLDVETQYF
TRBJ1-2 | TRBV19 | NA | NA | TGTGCCATAGAGGGCAGGGGAGGGAATGGCTACACCTTC | CAIEGRGGNGYTF
TRBJ2-1 | TRBV5-1 | TRBD1 | NA | TGCGCCAGCAGCTTGGAATCACAGGGGTCCTACAATGAGCAGTTCTTC | CASSLESQGSYNEQFF
TRBJ2-3 | TRBV10-3 | NA | NA | TGTGCCACCGGGGCCACAGATACGCAGTATTTT | CATGATDTQYF
TRBJ1-5 | TRBV4-3 | TRBD1 | NA | TGCGCCAGCAGCCAAGATGCAGGGGGCGCAGGTCAGCCCCAGCATTTT | CASSQDAGGAGQPQHF
TRBJ1-2 | TRBV18 | NA | NA | TGTGCCAGCTCACCAGAAAACAGAGCTAACTATGGCTACACCTTC | CASSPENRANYGYTF
TRBJ1-2 | TRBV21-1 | NA | NA | TGTGCCAGCAGCAAAGCGTCAAATGGCTACACCTTC | CASSKASNGYTF
TRBJ2-2 | TRBV19 | NA | NA | TGTGCCAGTAGGACGGGGAACACCGGGGAGCTGTTTTTT | CASRTGNTGELFF
TRBJ1-2 | TRBV6-4 | NA | NA | TGTGCCAGCAGTGACTCGAGAGTCGGTTACCGACCCTATGGCTACACCTTC | CASSDSRVGYRPYGYTF
TRBJ2-2 | TRBV19 | TRBD2 | NA | TGTGCCAGTAGTAGGGAACTAGCGGGAGTGGCCGGGGAGCTGTTTTTT | CASSRELAGVAGELFF
TRBJ2-7 | TRBV7-9 | NA | NA | TGTGCCAGCAGCTTAGTTTTGCAGGGATACTCCTACGAGCAGTACTTC | CASSLVLQGYSYEQYF
TRBJ2-1 | TRBV4-1 | NA | NA | TGCGCCAGCAGCCAAAAGCTACCCCCTGGGGGCGGGAGTGTGGTGTGGCAGTTCTTC | CASSQKLPPGGGSVVWQFF
TRBJ1-5 | TRBV4-2 | NA | once | TGTGCCAGCAGCCATCATCCATCGAGAGGGGACAATCAGCCCCAGCATTTT | CASSHHPSRGDNQPQHF
TRBJ2-3 | TRBV25-1 | NA | NA | TGTGCCAGCAGTGAATATTCCGGGCCGCACCTCACAGATACGCAGTATTTT | CASSEYSGPHLTDTQYF
TRBJ1-3 | TRBV5-6 | NA | NA | TGTGCCAGCAGCTCTGGTGGTTGGCAGGGTGGAAACACCATATATTTT | CASSSGGWQGGNTIYF
TRBJ2-1 | TRBV11-2 | NA | NA | TGTGCCAGCAGCTCAACGCGAGACCAATATGAGCAGTTCTTC | CASSSTRDQYEQFF
TRBJ2-7 | TRBV10-3 | NA | NA | TGTGCCATCAGTGTCCAGGGCCCGGAGCAGTACTTC | CAISVQGPEQYF
TRBJ1-1 | TRBV18 | NA | NA | TGTGCCAGCTCACCACCCGTGGGTGAAGCTTTCTTT | CASSPPVGEAFF
TRBJ2-5 | TRBV2 | TRBD1 | NA | TGTGCCAGCAGTGCCTCAGGGGGATCGCAAGAGACCCAGTACTTC | CASSASGGSQETQYF
TRBJ1-1 | TRBV19 | TRBD1 | NA | TGTGCCAGTGGGACAGGGGGAGGCATGAACACTGAAGCTTTCTTT | CASGTGGGMNTEAFF
TRBJ1-1 | TRBV28 | NA | NA | TGTGCCAGCAGGCAGCCGGGACTCCTGGAAGCTTTCTTT | CASRQPGLLEAFF
TRBJ2-2 | TRBV6-1 | NA | NA | TGTGCCAGCAGTGAGACACCGTACACCGGGGAGCTGTTTTTT | CASSETPYTGELFF
TRBJ2-3 | TRBV5-1 | TRBD2 | NA | TGCGCCAGTAGCTTGGGAGGGACTAGCTGGGGCACAGATACGCAGTATTTT | CASSLGGTSWGTDTQYF